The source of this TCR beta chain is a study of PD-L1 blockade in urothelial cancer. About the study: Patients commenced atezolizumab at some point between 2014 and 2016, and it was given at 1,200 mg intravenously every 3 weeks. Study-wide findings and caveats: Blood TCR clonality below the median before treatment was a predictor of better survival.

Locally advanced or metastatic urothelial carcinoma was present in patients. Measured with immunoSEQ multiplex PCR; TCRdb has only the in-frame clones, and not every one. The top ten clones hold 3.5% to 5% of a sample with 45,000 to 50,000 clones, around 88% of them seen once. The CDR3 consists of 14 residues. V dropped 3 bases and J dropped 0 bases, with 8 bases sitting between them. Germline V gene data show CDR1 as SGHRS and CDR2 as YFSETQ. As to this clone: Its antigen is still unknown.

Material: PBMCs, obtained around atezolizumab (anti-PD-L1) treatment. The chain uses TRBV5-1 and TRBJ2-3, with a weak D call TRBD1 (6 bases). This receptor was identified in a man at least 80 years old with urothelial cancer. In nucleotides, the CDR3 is TGCGCCAGCAGCTCACAGGGTAGCACAGATACGCAGTATTTT. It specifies CASSSQGSTDTQYF.